This T cell receptor (beta chain) was retrieved from a study of cytomegalovirus exposure and HLA in healthy donors. Germline CDR1 and CDR2: MRHNA and SNTAGT. V was shortened by 0 bases and J by 13 bases, with 18 bases between the two germline ends. The CDR3 extends over 14 amino acids. PCR used 60 Vbeta primers and 13 Jbeta primers. Assay: immunoSEQ multiplex PCR; the TCRdb copy retains only in-frame clones and omits some. The table shows 200,000 to 250,000 clones, with 60% to 80% occurring only once. Sequenced sample: PBMCs. V is TRBV6-4 and J is TRBJ1-2, with D hard to call. The TCR originated in a woman aged 30 to 39 in good health and CMV-seronegative. The CDR3 coding sequence is TGTGCCAGCAGTGACTCGAAGATCGCAGATGGGAGCACCTTC. Translated: CASSDSKIADGSTF.